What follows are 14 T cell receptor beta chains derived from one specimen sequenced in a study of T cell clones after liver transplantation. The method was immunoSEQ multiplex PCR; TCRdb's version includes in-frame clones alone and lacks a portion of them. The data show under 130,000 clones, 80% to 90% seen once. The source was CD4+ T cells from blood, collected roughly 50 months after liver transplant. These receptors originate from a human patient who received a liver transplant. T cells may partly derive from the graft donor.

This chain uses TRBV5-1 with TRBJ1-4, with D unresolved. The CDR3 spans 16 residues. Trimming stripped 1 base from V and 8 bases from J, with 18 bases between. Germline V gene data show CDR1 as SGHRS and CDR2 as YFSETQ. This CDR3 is CASSLNSVGMGEKLFF. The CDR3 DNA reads TGCGCCAGCAGCTTGAATAGCGTGGGTATGGGGGAAAAACTGTTTTTT. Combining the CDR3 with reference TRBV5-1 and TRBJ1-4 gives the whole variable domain KAGVTQTPRYLIKTRGQQVTLSCSPISGHRSVSWYQQTPGQGLQFLFEYFSETQRNKGNFPGRFSGRQFSNSRSEMNVSTLELGDSALYLCASSLNSVGMGEKLFFGSGTQLSVL.

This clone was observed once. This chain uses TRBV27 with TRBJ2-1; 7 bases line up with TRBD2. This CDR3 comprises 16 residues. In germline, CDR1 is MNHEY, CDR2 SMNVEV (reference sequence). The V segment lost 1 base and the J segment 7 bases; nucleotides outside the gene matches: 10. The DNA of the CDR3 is TGTGCCAGCAGTTTATTAAGCGGGATGGGTATAAATGAGCAGTTCTTC. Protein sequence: CASSLLSGMGINEQFF.

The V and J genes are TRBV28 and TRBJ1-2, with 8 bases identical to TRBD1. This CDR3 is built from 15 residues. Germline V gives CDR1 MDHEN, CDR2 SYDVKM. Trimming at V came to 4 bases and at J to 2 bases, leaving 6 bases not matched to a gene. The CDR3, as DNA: TGTGCCAGCAGTTCTGCAGGGGGCGCAAACTATGGCTACACCTTC. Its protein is CASSSAGGANYGYTF.

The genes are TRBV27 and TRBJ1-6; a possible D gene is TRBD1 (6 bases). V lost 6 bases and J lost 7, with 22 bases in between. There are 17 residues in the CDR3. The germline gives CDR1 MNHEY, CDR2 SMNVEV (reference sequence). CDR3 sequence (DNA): TGTGCCAGCAGGGGGGGCCGATTCGCTCAAAGCAATTCACCCCTCCACTTT. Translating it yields CASRGGRFAQSNSPLHF.

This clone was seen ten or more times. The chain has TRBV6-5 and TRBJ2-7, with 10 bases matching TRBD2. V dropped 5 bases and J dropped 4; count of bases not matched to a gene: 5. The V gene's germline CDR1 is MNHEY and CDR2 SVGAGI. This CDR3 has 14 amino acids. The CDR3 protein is CASSTSGGAYEQYF. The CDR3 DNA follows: TGTGCCAGCAGTACCAGCGGGGGGGCATACGAGCAGTACTTC.

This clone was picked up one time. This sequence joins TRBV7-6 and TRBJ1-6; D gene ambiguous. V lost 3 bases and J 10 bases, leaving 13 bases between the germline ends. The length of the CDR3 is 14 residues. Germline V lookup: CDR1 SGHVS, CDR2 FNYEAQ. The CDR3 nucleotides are TGTGCCAGCAGCTTTTCCGGGAGAACGTCACCCCTCCACTTT. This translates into CASSFSGRTSPLHF.

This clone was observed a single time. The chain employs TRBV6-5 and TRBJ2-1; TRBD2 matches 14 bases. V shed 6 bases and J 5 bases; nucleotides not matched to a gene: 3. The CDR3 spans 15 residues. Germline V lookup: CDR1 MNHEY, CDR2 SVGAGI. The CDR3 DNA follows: TGTGCCAGCAGCCGGGGACTAGCGGGGGACAATGAGCAGTTCTTC. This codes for CASSRGLAGDNEQFF.

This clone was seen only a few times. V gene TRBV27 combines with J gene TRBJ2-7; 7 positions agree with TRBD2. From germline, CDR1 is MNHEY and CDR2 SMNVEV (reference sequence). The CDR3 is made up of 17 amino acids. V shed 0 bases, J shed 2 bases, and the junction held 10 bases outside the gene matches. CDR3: CASSLSGLAALPYEQYF. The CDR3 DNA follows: TGTGCCAGCAGTTTATCGGGGCTAGCGGCTCTACCCTACGAGCAGTACTTC.

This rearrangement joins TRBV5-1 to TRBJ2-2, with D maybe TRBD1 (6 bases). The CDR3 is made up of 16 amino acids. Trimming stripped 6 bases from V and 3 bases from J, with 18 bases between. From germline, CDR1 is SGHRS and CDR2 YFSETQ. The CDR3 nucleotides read TGCGCCAGCACCCTAAACCTCCCAGGGGACACCGGGGAGCTGTTTTTT. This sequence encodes CASTLNLPGDTGELFF.

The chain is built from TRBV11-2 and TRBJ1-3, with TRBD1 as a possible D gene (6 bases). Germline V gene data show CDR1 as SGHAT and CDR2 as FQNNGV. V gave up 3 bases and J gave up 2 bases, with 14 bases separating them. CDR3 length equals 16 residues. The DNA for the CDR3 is TGTGCCAGCAGCTTCCGGAGGGCAGGGGCTGGAAACACCATATATTTT. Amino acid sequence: CASSFRRAGAGNTIYF.

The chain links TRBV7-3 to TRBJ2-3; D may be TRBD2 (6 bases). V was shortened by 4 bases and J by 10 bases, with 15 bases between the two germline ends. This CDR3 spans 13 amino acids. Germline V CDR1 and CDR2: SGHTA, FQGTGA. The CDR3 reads CASSSGEVLAQYF. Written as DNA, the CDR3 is TGTGCCAGCAGCTCCGGGGAGGTCCTTGCGCAGTATTTT.

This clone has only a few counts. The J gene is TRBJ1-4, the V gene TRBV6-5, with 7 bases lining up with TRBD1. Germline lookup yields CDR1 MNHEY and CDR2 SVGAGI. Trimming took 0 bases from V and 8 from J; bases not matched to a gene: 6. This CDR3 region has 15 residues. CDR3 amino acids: CASSYSGGLGEKLFF. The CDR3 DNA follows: TGTGCCAGCAGTTACTCAGGGGGCTTAGGAGAAAAACTGTTTTTT.

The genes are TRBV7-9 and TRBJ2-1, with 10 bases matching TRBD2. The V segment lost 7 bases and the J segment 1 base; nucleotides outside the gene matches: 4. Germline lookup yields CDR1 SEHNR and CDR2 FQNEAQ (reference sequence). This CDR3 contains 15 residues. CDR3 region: CASTVTSGSYNEQFF. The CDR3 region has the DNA TGTGCCAGCACCGTGACTAGCGGGTCCTACAATGAGCAGTTCTTC.

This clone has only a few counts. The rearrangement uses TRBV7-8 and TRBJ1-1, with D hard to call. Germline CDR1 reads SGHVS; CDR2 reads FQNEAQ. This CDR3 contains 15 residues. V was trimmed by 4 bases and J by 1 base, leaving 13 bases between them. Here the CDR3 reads CASSSRRVRNTEAFF. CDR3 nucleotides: TGTGCCAGCAGCTCGAGAAGGGTGAGGAACACTGAAGCTTTCTTT.